One T cell receptor (beta chain) is described in this entry. This entry belongs to a study of OX40 agonist ivuxolimab in advanced cancers. Study information: The study treated patients with ivuxolimab, an agonistic anti-OX40 (CD134) antibody. Participants, around 80% male, averaged 60 years of age, ranging from about 20 to 80. Partial responses, seen in three patients, involved one hepatocellular carcinoma and two cutaneous melanomas.

CDR3 length: 14 amino acids. Germline trimming cut 3 bases from V and 9 bases from J; bases unmatched to any gene: 8. Germline-derived CDR1 and CDR2 are SGHRS and YFSETQ. Assay used: immunoSEQ multiplex PCR; TCRdb lists only in-frame clones, some missing. The sample yields about 17,000 clones, about four fifths seen once. This material consisted of CD4+ or CD8+ T cells sorted from blood, taken in a trial of the OX40 agonist ivuxolimab. The receptor comes from an adult with an advanced solid tumor such as melanoma, head and neck, liver or kidney cancer. The rearrangement uses TRBV5-1 and TRBJ2-1, with 8 bases fitting TRBD1. The CDR3 DNA reads as TGCGCCAGCAGCTCCCCGGGACAGGATCTTGAGCAGTTCTTC. This codes for CASSSPGQDLEQFF.